This T cell receptor beta chain was sequenced during a study of response to subunit inactivated influenza vaccine. As regards this clonotype: Its target is unknown.

Germline V gene data show CDR1 as MNHEY and CDR2 as SVGAGI. Trimming shortened V by 2 bases and J by 3 bases, and 22 bases separated the two germline ends. There are 19 residues in the CDR3. General study points: Authors suggested each seasonal flu vaccination may recruit only limited numbers of new T cells.

TCRdb processed the RT-PCR reads anew with MiXCR; each CDR3 protein has one entry. Of more than 600,000 distinct CDR3 sequences in the sample, 18% were seen once. This receptor was taken from a man over 45 who received an inactivated influenza vaccine. The rearrangement uses TRBV6-5 and TRBJ2-2; either TRBD1 or TRBD2 may fit D (5 bases each). Sequenced material: PBMCs from blood, taken roughly 5 days after vaccination. Here the CDR3 DNA reads TGTGCCAGCAGTTACGTCCTTGCCGGGACCCACCTGGACACCGGGGAGCTGTTTTTT. Its protein is CASSYVLAGTHLDTGELFF.